Detailed here is one TCR beta chain. What it binds is not known. V lost 4 bases, J lost 3 bases, and 12 bases stayed unmatched. Germline V gene data show CDR1 as GTSNPN and CDR2 as SVGIG (reference sequence). The CDR3 length is 16 residues. The sample belongs to a study of T cell repertoires in cytomegalovirus infection. Study summary: Newly reported HLA-C-restricted and thoroughly characterized HLA-B-restricted CMV epitopes were employed.

TCRdb re-analysed the reads in MiXCR, keeping a single row per CDR3 protein. The table shows 680,000 or so distinct CDR3 sequences, with 33% occurring only once. Specimen: cultured PBMCs, collected from culture after CMV antigen stimulation. The source of this sequence is a human donor in good health (CMV status not recorded). Some clones in this sample may be carry-over from other donors' samples. The rearrangement uses TRBV30 and TRBJ2-3; TRBD2 matches at 8 bases. The CDR3 nucleotides are TGTGCCTGGAACCTCCCGGGACTAGGGATGACAGATACGCAGTATTTT. Protein: CAWNLPGLGMTDTQYF.